The 30 T cell receptor beta chains given below trace back to one sample, sequenced in a study of T cells in localized non-small cell lung cancer. Profiling relied on immunoSEQ multiplex PCR, and the TCRdb table lists in-frame clones only, not all of them. Among about 35,000 clones, approximately 89% were seen once, and the ten largest hold over 9.5%. This sample comprised peripheral blood mononuclear cells, obtained before any cancer treatment. These TCRs come from a female donor of 60 years or more with stage II lung adenocarcinoma.

The V gene is TRBV5-1, the J gene TRBJ2-5, with 8 bases aligning to TRBD1. The V gene end was trimmed by 4 bases and the J gene end by 4 bases; junction bases not matched to a gene: 9. In germline, CDR1 is SGHRS, CDR2 YFSETQ. The CDR3 is 15 residues long. The chain's CDR3 is CASSTRTGKGETQYF. The DNA of the CDR3 is TGCGCCAGCAGCACCCGGACAGGGAAGGGAGAGACCCAGTACTTC.

The chain joins TRBV6-5 to TRBJ1-1, with D unresolved. CDR1 and CDR2 (germline): MNHEY, SVGAGI. The CDR3 has 14 residues. V gave up 0 bases and J gave up 6 bases, with 11 bases separating them. The CDR3 DNA sequence: TGTGCCAGCAGTTACTCGAGGTTGCAATCTGAAGCTTTCTTT. It yields the protein CASSYSRLQSEAFF.

V usage is TRBV9 and J usage is TRBJ2-3, with TRBD1 as a possible D gene (6 bases). This CDR3 spans 16 amino acids. Per the germline V gene, CDR1 is SGDLS and CDR2 is YYNGEE. Trimming removed 3 bases at V and 0 bases at J, with 14 bases between. CDR3 protein: CASSAPGQPSTDTQYF. In nucleotides, the CDR3 is TGTGCCAGCAGCGCCCCGGGACAACCTAGCACAGATACGCAGTATTTT.

The CDR3, as DNA: TGTGCCAGCAGCGAGGGACAGTTAAAAGAAAAACTGTTTTTT. Amino acid sequence: CASSEGQLKEKLFF. The chain is built from TRBV28 and TRBJ1-4; TRBD1 aligns across 7 bases. This CDR3 comprises 14 residues. Trimming removed 6 bases from V and 8 bases from J; junction bases left unmatched: 9. Germline CDR1 is MDHEN and CDR2 is SYDVKM. Combining the CDR3 with reference TRBV28 and TRBJ1-4 gives the whole variable domain DVKVTQSSRYLVKRTGEKVFLECVQDMDHENMFWYRQDPGLGLRLIYFSYDVKMKEKGDIPEGYSVSREKKERFSLILESASTNQTSMYLCASSEGQLKEKLFFGSGTQLSVL.

This sequence joins TRBV27 and TRBJ2-3, with TRBD1 matching over 9 bases. With V trimmed by 0 bases and J by 0 bases, 13 bases remained unmatched. Germline V lookup: CDR1 MNHEY, CDR2 SMNVEV (reference sequence). This CDR3 is 20 amino acids long. DNA of the CDR3: TGTGCCAGCAGTTTATCCGGACAGGGGCGCCTCAGCCCTAGCACAGATACGCAGTATTTT. Protein sequence: CASSLSGQGRLSPSTDTQYF.

In the case of this clone: Additional DNA sequences in this sample encode the identical CDR3. The DNA of the CDR3 is TGTGCCAGCAGCCAAGTAGCGACAGGGGGCTCTTACGAGCAGTACTTC. Amino acids: CASSQVATGGSYEQYF. The chain has TRBV4-2 and TRBJ2-7, with 10 bases matching TRBD1. Germline V lookup: CDR1 LGHNA, CDR2 YNFKEQ. With 1 base clipped from V and 4 bases from J, the junction kept 7 bases outside the gene matches. The CDR3 length is 16 residues.

J is TRBJ1-4 and V is TRBV19, with 7 bases that match TRBD1. Germline CDR1 reads LNHDA; CDR2 reads SQIVND (reference sequence). This CDR3 is 15 amino acids long. Trimming cost V 4 bases and J 7 bases; bases outside gene matches: 9. DNA of the CDR3: TGTGCCAGTAGTACACCACACAGGGGCGGTGAAAAACTGTTTTTT. Translation gives CASSTPHRGGEKLFF.

The chain uses TRBV5-4 and TRBJ1-1; 9 nucleotides align to TRBD1. The CDR3 contains 15 residues. From germline, CDR1 is SGHNT and CDR2 YYREEE (reference sequence). V was pared by 4 bases and J by 2 bases, with 6 bases of the junction left unmatched. The CDR3 sequence: CASSARDRANTEAFF. As DNA, the CDR3 is TGTGCCAGCAGCGCCCGGGACAGGGCAAACACTGAAGCTTTCTTT.

The chain recombines TRBV28 with TRBJ1-4; D is undetermined. The germline V gene has CDR1 MDHEN and CDR2 SYDVKM. The CDR3 consists of 12 residues. The V end was cut by 6 bases, the J end by 7 bases, with 9 bases between. The CDR3 region is CASSPGPEKLFF. CDR3 nucleotides: TGTGCCAGCAGCCCCGGACCTGAAAAACTGTTTTTT.

This clone was observed a single time. This chain links TRBV9 with TRBJ1-1, with unresolved D. Germline CDR1 and CDR2: SGDLS and YYNGEE. This CDR3 has 14 residues. V was trimmed by 5 bases and J by 0 bases, leaving 11 bases between them. CDR3 amino acids: CASSPRALNTEAFF. The CDR3 DNA is TGTGCCAGCAGTCCAAGGGCTCTGAACACTGAAGCTTTCTTT.

By sample share, this clone is medium-sized (0.01 to 0.1%). The chain has TRBV15 and TRBJ1-5, with 10 nucleotides matching TRBD1. From germline, CDR1 is LNHNV and CDR2 YYDKDF (reference sequence). This CDR3 region has 15 residues. Trimming removed 5 bases from V and 4 bases from J; junction bases left unmatched: 5. The CDR3 sequence is CATSEGQGMNQPQHF. CDR3 in DNA: TGTGCCACCAGCGAGGGACAGGGGATGAATCAGCCCCAGCATTTT.

This chain links TRBV18 with TRBJ2-3; 8 nucleotides agree with TRBD2. Germline CDR1 KGHSH, CDR2 LQKENI. J lost 5 bases, V lost 0 bases, and 10 bases had no gene match. The CDR3 covers 17 residues. CDR3 protein: CASSPPRFREGQDTQYF. The CDR3 DNA sequence: TGTGCCAGCTCACCACCTAGGTTTCGGGAGGGGCAAGATACGCAGTATTTT.

This clone was found once. The V and J genes are TRBV6-5 and TRBJ2-2; a possible D gene is TRBD2 (7 bases). The V end lost 6 bases, the J end lost 5 bases, and 13 bases lay between the germline ends. This CDR3 spans 14 amino acids. Germline-derived CDR1 and CDR2 are MNHEY and SVGAGI. In DNA, the CDR3 is TGTGCCAGCAGAGGGGGGGGGCGTACCGGGGAGCTGTTTTTT. It yields the protein CASRGGGRTGELFF.

The sample holds one count of this clone. The V call is TRBV25-1, the J call TRBJ1-5; possible D gene TRBD1, 6 bases. Germline values: CDR1 MGHDK, CDR2 SYGVNS. Trimming stripped 2 bases from V and 11 bases from J, with 13 bases between. There are 13 residues in the CDR3. This CDR3 is CASSEMDSTAQHF. The DNA for the CDR3 is TGTGCCAGCAGTGAAATGGACAGCACAGCCCAGCATTTT.

The CDR3 region has the DNA TGTGCCAGCAGCTTTCGGACAGGGAGACAGCCCCAGCATTTT. Encoded protein: CASSFRTGRQPQHF. The chain recombines TRBV5-8 with TRBJ1-5, with 8 bases aligning to TRBD1. Germline V CDR1 and CDR2: SGHTS, YDEGEE. After removal of 2 bases from V and 7 bases from J, the junction contained 5 bases not matched to a gene. This CDR3 has 14 amino acids.

J is TRBJ2-1 and V is TRBV18; TRBD1 is a possible D gene (5 bases). The CDR3 totals 15 residues. V lost 0 bases and J lost 9, with 15 bases in between. Per germline, CDR1 KGHSH and CDR2 LQKENI. This chain's CDR3 is CASSPPQGSEGEQFF. The CDR3 DNA is TGTGCCAGCTCACCACCCCAGGGTTCAGAAGGTGAGCAGTTCTTC.

For this clone: The junction shows a germline mismatch at one end, possibly a read error. The chain recombines TRBV11-2 with TRBJ2-4; unclear D gene. This CDR3 region has 15 residues. The germline V gene has CDR1 SGHAT and CDR2 FQNNGV. In DNA form, the CDR3 reads TGTGCCAGCAGCCTAGAACTATCAGCCAAAAACATTCAGTACTTC. Protein: CASSLELSAKNIQYF.

For the CDR3, the DNA is TGTGCCAGCAGTGAGAGACAGGGAGGTAACGAGCAGTACTTC. It encodes CASSERQGGNEQYF. The chain employs TRBV6-1 and TRBJ2-7, with D possibly matching TRBD1 (7 bases). This CDR3 comprises 14 residues. CDR1 is MNHNS, CDR2 SASEGT, per germline. V was pared by 3 bases and J by 5 bases, with 14 bases between.

The gene calls are TRBV7-9 and TRBJ1-1; D uncertain. The CDR3 runs 13 residues. V was pared by 2 bases and J by 1 base, with 5 bases between. CDR1 and CDR2 (germline): SEHNR, FQNEAQ (reference sequence). CDR3 DNA sequence: TGTGCCAGCAGCTTAATAGGGAACACTGAAGCTTTCTTT. This encodes CASSLIGNTEAFF.

The CDR3 nucleotides read TGCGCCAGCAGCCCCCTGGACGGACAGAAAAAAGTTTCTGGGGCCAACGTCCTGACTTTC. This gives the protein CASSPLDGQKKVSGANVLTF. J is TRBJ2-6 and V is TRBV4-1; D is possibly TRBD1 (6 bases). V was trimmed by 4 bases and J by 1 base, leaving 23 bases between them. The CDR3 covers 20 residues. The V gene's germline CDR1 is MGHRA and CDR2 YSYEKL.

This clone was recorded only once. The V gene is TRBV7-2, the J gene TRBJ2-7; a possible D gene is TRBD2 (5 bases). The length of the CDR3 is 15 residues. V lost 4 bases to trimming and J lost 0 bases, with 13 bases between them. From germline, CDR1 is SGHTA and CDR2 FQGNSA. As DNA, the CDR3 is TGTGCCAGCAGCTCATCGAGGGTAAGCTCCTACGAGCAGTACTTC. Amino acids: CASSSSRVSSYEQYF.

This chain joins TRBV28 and TRBJ2-1; 9 nucleotides align to TRBD2. The CDR3 runs to 14 residues. From germline, CDR1 is MDHEN and CDR2 SYDVKM. Trimming cost V 6 bases and J 5 bases; bases outside gene matches: 5. In DNA form, the CDR3 reads TGTGCCAGCAGCGCGGGGGGGAAAAACAATGAGCAGTTCTTC. Residues: CASSAGGKNNEQFF.

The V call is TRBV5-1, the J call TRBJ2-5; 7 bases map to TRBD1. This CDR3 region has 12 residues. In germline, CDR1 is SGHRS, CDR2 YFSETQ. The ends lost 4 bases at V and 5 bases at J; junction bases unmatched: 2. CDR3 region: CASSPRGETQYF. For the CDR3, the DNA is TGCGCCAGCAGCCCCAGGGGGGAGACCCAGTACTTC.

The chain is built from TRBV18 and TRBJ2-1; TRBD2 matches 11 bases. Germline CDR1 is KGHSH and CDR2 is LQKENI. V was pared by 4 bases and J by 5 bases, with 7 bases of the junction left unmatched. CDR3 length: 16 residues. CDR3 loop: CASSRGTSGANNEQFF. Written as DNA, the CDR3 is TGTGCCAGCTCACGAGGGACTAGCGGAGCCAACAATGAGCAGTTCTTC.

The chain is built from TRBV19 and TRBJ2-3, with 9 bases identical to TRBD2. The V gene end was trimmed by 3 bases and the J gene end by 0 bases; junction bases not matched to a gene: 10. CDR1 and CDR2 (germline): LNHDA, SQIVND (reference sequence). The CDR3 totals 18 residues. The CDR3: CASSIGSGGTFSTDTQYF. The DNA for the CDR3 is TGTGCCAGTAGTATCGGAAGCGGGGGGACGTTTAGCACAGATACGCAGTATTTT.

This chain links TRBV7-2 with TRBJ2-2; 7 nucleotides align to TRBD2. The CDR3 runs to 16 residues. Germline V gene data show CDR1 as SGHTA and CDR2 as FQGNSA. The V segment lost 0 bases and the J segment 6 bases; nucleotides outside the gene matches: 7. DNA of the CDR3: TGTGCCAGCAGCTTAGCGTGGGGGGGACCCGCCGGGGAGCTGTTTTTT. This encodes CASSLAWGGPAGELFF.

J is TRBJ1-2 and V is TRBV28; D gene unclear. The CDR3 is 11 residues long. Deletions cut 3 bases from V and 6 bases from J, with 5 bases between. The V gene's germline CDR1 is MDHEN and CDR2 SYDVKM. The chain's CDR3 is CASSFNHGYTF. CDR3 nucleotides: TGTGCCAGCAGTTTTAATCATGGCTACACCTTC.

This chain uses TRBV28 with TRBJ1-4; perhaps TRBD1 as D (6 bases). CDR1 is MDHEN and CDR2 is SYDVKM in the germline V gene. With 6 bases removed from V and 7 bases from J, the gap between germline ends came to 15 bases. The CDR3 sequence is 14 residues long. CDR3 amino acids: CASRYTGIGEKLFF. CDR3 DNA sequence: TGTGCCAGCAGATACACAGGGATTGGTGAAAAACTGTTTTTT.

The chain employs TRBV18 and TRBJ2-7; 10 bases map to TRBD1. This CDR3 region has 15 residues. Germline V gene data show CDR1 as KGHSH and CDR2 as LQKENI. With 5 bases clipped from V and 1 base from J, the junction kept 5 bases outside the gene matches. CDR3 loop: CASSAGQGESYEQYF. CDR3 in DNA: TGTGCCAGCTCAGCAGGACAGGGGGAATCCTACGAGCAGTACTTC.

This clone appeared once. The chain employs TRBV11-2 and TRBJ1-1, with D perhaps matching TRBD1 (6 bases). This CDR3 has 13 residues. Germline V gene sequence: CDR1 SGHAT, CDR2 FQNNGV. The V gene lost 4 bases and the J gene lost 8 bases, with 14 bases spanning the gap. The CDR3 coding sequence is TGTGCCAGCAGCTCACGACCCGGGACAGAAGCTTTCTTT. The encoded protein is CASSSRPGTEAFF.